One and the same sample provided the 6 T cell receptor beta chains below, sequenced in a study of T-cell reconstitution after alpha-beta-depleted transplantation in children. The library targeted TCRbeta and was prepared with unique molecular identifiers. MiXCR, applied by TCRdb to the PCR reads, yields one record per CDR3 protein. The sample carries hundreds of thousands of distinct CDR3 sequences, less than 20% recorded once. The specimen comprised PBMCs, mostly from graft donor cells, sampled 360 days after TCRalphabeta/CD19-depleted stem cell transplant. The receptors shown here come from a male patient aged 10 to 17 who had a stem cell transplant for acute lymphoblastic leukemia, so the T cells may come from the graft donor.

This clonotype was seen a few times. V gene TRBV27 combines with J gene TRBJ2-2; 9 bases align to TRBD2. V dropped 5 bases and J dropped 3; count of bases not matched to a gene: 16. CDR3 length: 19 amino acids. Germline V gene sequence: CDR1 MNHEY, CDR2 SMNVEV (reference sequence). CDR3 loop: CASSLLSAGGLGHTGELFF. The CDR3 bases are TGTGCCAGCAGTCTCCTCTCCGCGGGAGGGTTGGGGCACACCGGGGAGCTGTTTTTT.

This clonotype was observed a few times. This rearrangement joins TRBV7-9 to TRBJ2-2; the D is unclear. Germline loops: CDR1 SEHNR, CDR2 FQNEAQ (reference sequence). CDR3 size: 14 residues. V was cut by 2 bases and J by 7 bases, with 11 bases left in between. CDR3 residues: CASSLSGFDGELFF. The CDR3 DNA reads TGTGCCAGCAGCTTATCAGGCTTTGACGGGGAGCTGTTTTTT.

The chain recombines TRBV4-2 with TRBJ2-7; 12 bases line up with TRBD2. Per germline, CDR1 LGHNA and CDR2 YNFKEQ. CDR3 length equals 15 residues. The V gene end was trimmed by 5 bases and the J gene end by 5 bases; junction bases not matched to a gene: 7. The DNA for the CDR3 is TGTGCCAGCAGCTGGCGACTAGCGGGAGACCACGAGCAGTACTTC. Encoded protein: CASSWRLAGDHEQYF.

This clonotype came up a few times. The chain carries TRBV5-1 and TRBJ1-1; 7 positions agree with TRBD1. V dropped 3 bases and J dropped 9; count of bases not matched to a gene: 5. The CDR3 runs to 12 residues. CDR1 and CDR2 (germline): SGHRS, YFSETQ. Here the CDR3 reads CASSSTGDQAFF. DNA of the CDR3: TGCGCCAGCAGCTCAACAGGGGACCAAGCTTTCTTT.

The chain combines TRBV10-3 with TRBJ2-5; 13 bases are shared with TRBD2. After removal of 6 bases from V and 8 bases from J, the junction contained 6 bases not matched to a gene. The CDR3 contains 14 residues. Germline V gene data show CDR1 as ENHRY and CDR2 as SYGVKD. CDR3 loop: CAIRGTSGMGTQYF. CDR3 DNA: TGTGCCATCAGGGGGACTAGCGGGATGGGCACCCAGTACTTC.

The V call is TRBV29-1, the J call TRBJ2-1, with TRBD1 as a possible D gene (5 bases). CDR1 is SQVTM and CDR2 is ANQGSEA in the germline V gene. This CDR3 region has 14 residues. Trimming cost V 7 bases and J 4 bases, with 17 bases left between them. The CDR3 nucleotides are TGCAGCGCCATCCAGGGAAGTTCATACAATGAGCAGTTCTTC. This sequence encodes CSAIQGSSYNEQFF.